These T cell receptor beta chains were read from a single sample in a study of blood T cell repertoires in COVID-19. Produced via immunoSEQ multiplex PCR; TCRdb's table is partial and in-frame only. The profile covers 390,000 or so clones, with 86% appearing a single time and under 1.5% taken by the ten largest. The sample comprised peripheral blood. These receptors all stem from a woman aged 25 to 39 with active or convalescent COVID-19. Each CDR3 is given with its conserved first and last residue. The order of the fields is clone size, D gene, J gene, V gene, CDR3 protein, CDR3 DNA. D genes are given only for firm matches. Only part of the rows carry a size: once, few, many, or a class if the clone is expanded.

abundance: few; d_gene: TRBD2; j_gene: TRBJ2-3; v_gene: TRBV18; CDR3aa: CASSPLAGGEDTQYF; CDR3nt: TGTGCCAGCTCGCCACTAGCGGGAGGGGAAGATACGCAGTATTTT
abundance: -; d_gene: TRBD1; j_gene: TRBJ1-1; v_gene: TRBV7-9; CDR3aa: CASSPRDRLMNTEAFF; CDR3nt: TGTGCCAGCAGTCCCCGGGACAGGCTCATGAACACTGAAGCTTTCTTT
abundance: -; d_gene: -; j_gene: TRBJ2-4; v_gene: TRBV6-5; CDR3aa: CASSSTRESSIQYF; CDR3nt: TGTGCCAGCAGTTCAACTAGGGAGTCTAGCATTCAGTACTTC
abundance: -; d_gene: TRBD2; j_gene: TRBJ2-2; v_gene: TRBV5-1; CDR3aa: CASSLVGTSDTGELFF; CDR3nt: TGCGCCAGCAGCTTGGTCGGGACTAGTGACACCGGGGAGCTGTTTTTT
abundance: -; d_gene: TRBD1; j_gene: TRBJ2-5; v_gene: TRBV5-4; CDR3aa: CASSLATARQGGETQYF; CDR3nt: TGTGCCAGCAGCTTGGCAACAGCTAGACAGGGCGGCGAGACCCAGTACTTC
abundance: few; d_gene: -; j_gene: TRBJ1-5; v_gene: TRBV3-1/TRBV3-2; CDR3aa: CASSLSNSNQPQHF; CDR3nt: TGTGCCAGCAGCCTAAGCAATAGCAATCAGCCCCAGCATTTT
abundance: -; d_gene: TRBD2; j_gene: TRBJ2-1; v_gene: TRBV19; CDR3aa: CASSYGGSGGYNEQFF; CDR3nt: TGTGCCAGTTCTTATGGGGGTAGCGGGGGATACAATGAGCAGTTCTTC
abundance: once; d_gene: -; j_gene: TRBJ1-6; v_gene: TRBV6-1; CDR3aa: CASSEGLDSNSPLHF; CDR3nt: TGTGCCAGCAGTGAAGGATTGGACAGTAATTCACCCCTCCACTTT
abundance: -; d_gene: -; j_gene: TRBJ1-2; v_gene: TRBV16; CDR3aa: CASSQDREGGYTF; CDR3nt: TGTGCCAGCAGCCAGGATAGGGAGGGTGGCTACACCTTC
abundance: -; d_gene: -; j_gene: TRBJ1-2; v_gene: TRBV29-1; CDR3aa: CSVEGEVPVVDGYTF; CDR3nt: TGCAGCGTTGAAGGGGAGGTCCCGGTGGTGGACGGCTACACCTTC
abundance: -; d_gene: TRBD1; j_gene: TRBJ2-2; v_gene: TRBV10-2; CDR3aa: CASRLDRAGELFF; CDR3nt: TGCGCCAGCAGACTCGACAGGGCGGGGGAGCTGTTTTTT
abundance: -; d_gene: -; j_gene: TRBJ2-7; v_gene: TRBV28; CDR3aa: CASSLPDLNAGYEQYF; CDR3nt: TGTGCCAGCAGTTTGCCGGACTTGAATGCGGGCTACGAGCAGTACTTC
abundance: medium-sized; d_gene: TRBD1; j_gene: TRBJ1-2; v_gene: TRBV4-1; CDR3aa: CASSQEGQVNYGYTF; CDR3nt: TGCGCCAGCAGCCAAGAGGGACAGGTTAACTATGGCTACACCTTC
abundance: -; d_gene: -; j_gene: TRBJ1-3; v_gene: TRBV12-3/TRBV12-4; CDR3aa: CASSSGAGNTIYF; CDR3nt: TGTGCCAGCAGTTCAGGGGCTGGAAACACCATATATTTT
abundance: -; d_gene: TRBD2; j_gene: TRBJ2-1; v_gene: TRBV3-1/TRBV3-2; CDR3aa: CASSPTSGGPSSYNEQFF; CDR3nt: TGTGCCAGCAGCCCGACTAGCGGGGGGCCGAGCTCCTACAATGAGCAGTTCTTC
abundance: -; d_gene: -; j_gene: TRBJ2-1; v_gene: TRBV10-1; CDR3aa: CASSEQRSYNEQFF; CDR3nt: TGCGCCAGCAGTGAGCAGCGGTCCTACAATGAGCAGTTCTTC
abundance: -; d_gene: -; j_gene: TRBJ2-5; v_gene: TRBV30; CDR3aa: CAWASGLQETQYF; CDR3nt: TGTGCCTGGGCCTCCGGACTGCAAGAGACCCAGTACTTC
abundance: -; d_gene: -; j_gene: TRBJ2-3; v_gene: TRBV11-2; CDR3aa: CASSLLGSSADTQYF; CDR3nt: TGTGCCAGCAGCTTACTTGGGAGTTCAGCAGATACGCAGTATTTT
abundance: -; d_gene: TRBD2; j_gene: TRBJ2-1; v_gene: TRBV7-9; CDR3aa: CASSLGTSLGNEQFF; CDR3nt: TGTGCCAGCAGCTTAGGGACTAGTTTAGGCAATGAGCAGTTCTTC
abundance: -; d_gene: -; j_gene: TRBJ1-6; v_gene: TRBV7-9; CDR3aa: CASTPEAYNSPLHF; CDR3nt: TGTGCCAGCACTCCCGAGGCCTATAATTCACCCCTCCACTTT
abundance: once; d_gene: TRBD1; j_gene: TRBJ2-2; v_gene: TRBV10-2; CDR3aa: CASKLQGSGTGELFF; CDR3nt: TGCGCCAGCAAGTTACAGGGGTCGGGTACCGGGGAGCTGTTTTTT
abundance: -; d_gene: TRBD2; j_gene: TRBJ2-7; v_gene: TRBV23-1; CDR3aa: CASSPRLPPGTSGTYEQYF; CDR3nt: TGCGCCAGCAGTCCTCGACTTCCACCTGGGACTAGCGGGACCTACGAGCAGTACTTC
abundance: -; d_gene: TRBD2; j_gene: TRBJ2-1; v_gene: TRBV2; CDR3aa: CASSEALPLAGDAVGPLREQFF; CDR3nt: TGTGCCAGCAGTGAAGCGCTTCCCTTGGCGGGAGACGCGGTTGGGCCTCTACGCGAGCAGTTCTTC
abundance: -; d_gene: -; j_gene: TRBJ2-3; v_gene: TRBV6-5; CDR3aa: CATNSASGTDTQYF; CDR3nt: TGTGCCACAAATAGCGCCTCTGGCACAGATACGCAGTATTTT
abundance: -; d_gene: -; j_gene: TRBJ1-1; v_gene: TRBV4-1; CDR3aa: CASSQAPNTEAFF; CDR3nt: TGCGCCAGCAGCCAGGCACCGAACACTGAAGCTTTCTTT
abundance: -; d_gene: -; j_gene: TRBJ1-1; v_gene: TRBV12-3/TRBV12-4; CDR3aa: CASSHGSPGVAFF; CDR3nt: TGTGCCAGCAGTCACGGGAGCCCCGGCGTGGCTTTCTTT
abundance: -; d_gene: -; j_gene: TRBJ2-1; v_gene: TRBV30; CDR3aa: CAWSVGGLGSEQFF; CDR3nt: TGTGCCTGGAGTGTCGGGGGTTTAGGGAGCGAGCAGTTCTTC
abundance: -; d_gene: -; j_gene: TRBJ2-5; v_gene: TRBV12-3/TRBV12-4; CDR3aa: CASSLAGTETQYF; CDR3nt: TGTGCCAGCAGTTTGGCAGGAACGGAGACCCAGTACTTC
abundance: -; d_gene: TRBD2; j_gene: TRBJ2-7; v_gene: TRBV6-1; CDR3aa: CASSVRTSGSSYEQYF; CDR3nt: TGTGCCAGCAGTGTAAGGACTAGCGGGAGCTCCTACGAGCAGTACTTC
abundance: -; d_gene: TRBD2; j_gene: TRBJ2-1; v_gene: TRBV13; CDR3aa: CASSPPSGYNEQFF; CDR3nt: TGTGCCAGCAGCCCCCCTAGCGGGTACAATGAGCAGTTCTTC
abundance: once; d_gene: TRBD1; j_gene: TRBJ1-3; v_gene: TRBV18; CDR3aa: CASSTSGTGSGNTIYF; CDR3nt: TGTGCCAGCTCCACCTCCGGGACAGGCTCTGGAAACACCATATATTTT
abundance: -; d_gene: -; j_gene: TRBJ2-7; v_gene: TRBV5-1; CDR3aa: CASSDFETEAYEQYF; CDR3nt: TGCGCCAGCAGCGACTTTGAGACAGAGGCCTACGAGCAGTACTTC
abundance: few; d_gene: -; j_gene: TRBJ2-5; v_gene: TRBV5-5; CDR3aa: CASSLDSWQETQYF; CDR3nt: TGTGCCAGCAGCTTGGACTCTTGGCAAGAGACCCAGTACTTC
abundance: -; d_gene: -; j_gene: TRBJ1-1; v_gene: TRBV10-3; CDR3aa: CAISESRGQAPTEAFF; CDR3nt: TGTGCCATCAGTGAGTCCAGGGGTCAAGCCCCCACTGAAGCTTTCTTT
abundance: -; d_gene: TRBD1; j_gene: TRBJ1-3; v_gene: TRBV7-6; CDR3aa: CASSSEPGTGGILPGNTIYF; CDR3nt: TGTGCCAGCAGCTCGGAACCCGGGACAGGGGGCATCTTACCTGGAAACACCATATATTTT
abundance: -; d_gene: TRBD2; j_gene: TRBJ2-7; v_gene: TRBV9; CDR3aa: CASSVASGDTYEQYF; CDR3nt: TGTGCCAGCAGCGTAGCTAGCGGGGACACCTACGAGCAGTACTTC
abundance: -; d_gene: TRBD1; j_gene: TRBJ1-5; v_gene: TRBV4-1; CDR3aa: CASSQDGTGTAQHF; CDR3nt: TGCGCCAGCAGCCAAGACGGGACTGGGACAGCCCAGCATTTT
abundance: -; d_gene: -; j_gene: TRBJ1-1; v_gene: TRBV5-1; CDR3aa: CASSLSYTEAFF; CDR3nt: TGCGCCAGCAGCTTGTCATACACTGAAGCTTTCTTT
abundance: -; d_gene: TRBD1; j_gene: TRBJ2-3; v_gene: TRBV5-1; CDR3aa: CASSSGQAGLDTQYF; CDR3nt: TGCGCCAGCAGCTCGGGACAGGCGGGTCTGGATACGCAGTATTTT
abundance: -; d_gene: TRBD2; j_gene: TRBJ2-2; v_gene: TRBV30; CDR3aa: CAWTSGRANTGELFF; CDR3nt: TGTGCCTGGACTAGCGGGAGGGCGAACACCGGGGAGCTGTTTTTT
abundance: -; d_gene: -; j_gene: TRBJ2-2; v_gene: TRBV5-4; CDR3aa: CASSRGTATTGELFF; CDR3nt: TGTGCCAGCAGCCGCGGGACAGCTACCACCGGGGAGCTGTTTTTT
abundance: once; d_gene: -; j_gene: TRBJ2-3; v_gene: TRBV2; CDR3aa: CASSVQRADTQYF; CDR3nt: TGTGCCAGCAGTGTACAGAGGGCAGATACGCAGTATTTT
abundance: -; d_gene: TRBD1; j_gene: TRBJ1-2; v_gene: TRBV6-2/TRBV6-3; CDR3aa: CASSYSGQRRQGYGYTF; CDR3nt: TGTGCCAGCAGTTACTCGGGACAGAGAAGACAAGGCTATGGCTACACCTTC
abundance: -; d_gene: -; j_gene: TRBJ1-2; v_gene: TRBV18; CDR3aa: CASSPGGQQVLLRPDNYGYTF; CDR3nt: TGTGCCAGCTCACCAGGGGGACAACAGGTTCTCCTACGTCCTGATAACTATGGCTACACCTTC
abundance: -; d_gene: TRBD1; j_gene: TRBJ1-2; v_gene: TRBV6-5; CDR3aa: CASSQGQNYGYTF; CDR3nt: TGTGCCAGCAGCCAGGGACAGAACTATGGCTACACCTTC
abundance: -; d_gene: -; j_gene: TRBJ2-7; v_gene: TRBV27; CDR3aa: CASSRGSAGEQYF; CDR3nt: TGTGCCAGCAGTCGAGGATCGGCCGGCGAGCAGTACTTC
abundance: -; d_gene: TRBD1; j_gene: TRBJ2-7; v_gene: TRBV5-4; CDR3aa: CASSLGGTGASYEQYF; CDR3nt: TGTGCCAGCAGCTTGGGGGGGACAGGGGCCTCCTACGAGCAGTACTTC
abundance: -; d_gene: TRBD2; j_gene: TRBJ2-5; v_gene: TRBV5-1; CDR3aa: CASSILAAQETQYF; CDR3nt: TGCGCCAGCAGTATTCTAGCGGCACAAGAGACCCAGTACTTC
abundance: -; d_gene: -; j_gene: TRBJ2-7; v_gene: TRBV4-1; CDR3aa: CASSQTPTYEQYF; CDR3nt: TGCGCCAGCAGCCAAACTCCTACCTACGAGCAGTACTTC
abundance: -; d_gene: -; j_gene: TRBJ2-7; v_gene: TRBV4-1; CDR3aa: CASSLSMGGTFWEQYF; CDR3nt: TGCGCCAGCAGCCTATCCATGGGGGGTACCTTTTGGGAGCAGTACTTC